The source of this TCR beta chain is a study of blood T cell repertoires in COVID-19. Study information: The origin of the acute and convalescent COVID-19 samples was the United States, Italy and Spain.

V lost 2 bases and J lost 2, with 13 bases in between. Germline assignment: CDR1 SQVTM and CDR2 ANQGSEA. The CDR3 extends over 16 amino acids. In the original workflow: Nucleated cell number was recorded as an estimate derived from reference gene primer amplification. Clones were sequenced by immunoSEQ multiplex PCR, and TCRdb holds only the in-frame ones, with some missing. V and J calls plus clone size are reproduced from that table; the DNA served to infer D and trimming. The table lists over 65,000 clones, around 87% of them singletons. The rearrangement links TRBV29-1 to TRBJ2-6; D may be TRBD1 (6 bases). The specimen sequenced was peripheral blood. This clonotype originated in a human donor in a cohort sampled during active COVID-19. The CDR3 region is CSVERAGVAGANVLTF. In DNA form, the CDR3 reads TGCAGCGTTGAAAGGGCAGGGGTGGCTGGGGCCAACGTCCTGACTTTC.